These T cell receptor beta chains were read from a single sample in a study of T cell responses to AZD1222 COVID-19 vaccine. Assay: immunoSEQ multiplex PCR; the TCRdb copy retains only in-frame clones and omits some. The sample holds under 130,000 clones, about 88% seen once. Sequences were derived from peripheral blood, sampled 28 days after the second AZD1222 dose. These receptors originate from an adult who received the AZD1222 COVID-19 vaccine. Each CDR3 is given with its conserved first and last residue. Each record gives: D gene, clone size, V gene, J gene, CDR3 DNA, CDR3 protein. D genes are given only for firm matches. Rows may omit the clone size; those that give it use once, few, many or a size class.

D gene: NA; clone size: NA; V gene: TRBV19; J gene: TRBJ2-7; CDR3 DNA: TGTGCCAGTAACTGGGGAGTAAGGTCCTACGAGCAGTACTTC; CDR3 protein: CASNWGVRSYEQYF
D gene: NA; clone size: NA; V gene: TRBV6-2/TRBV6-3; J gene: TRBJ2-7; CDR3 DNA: TGTGCCAGCAGTTCGAAGCCCCCTTACGAGCAGTACTTC; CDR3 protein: CASSSKPPYEQYF
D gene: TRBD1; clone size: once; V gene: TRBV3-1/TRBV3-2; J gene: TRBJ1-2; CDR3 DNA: TGTGCCAGCAGCCAAGATCCGGACAGGTTAGATGGCTACACCTTC; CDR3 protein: CASSQDPDRLDGYTF
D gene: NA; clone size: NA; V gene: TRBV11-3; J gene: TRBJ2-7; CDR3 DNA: TGTGCCAGCAGCTTAGATGCAGGGTTCTACGAGCAGTACTTC; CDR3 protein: CASSLDAGFYEQYF
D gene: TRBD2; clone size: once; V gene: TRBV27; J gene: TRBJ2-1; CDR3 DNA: TGTGCCAGCAGTTTCGGAGGAGCGGGGCGTAACAATGAGCAGTTCTTC; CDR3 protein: CASSFGGAGRNNEQFF
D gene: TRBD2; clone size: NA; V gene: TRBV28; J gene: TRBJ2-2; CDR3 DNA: TGTGCCAGCAGTTTGTGGACTAGCGGGAACACCGGGGAGCTGTTTTTT; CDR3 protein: CASSLWTSGNTGELFF
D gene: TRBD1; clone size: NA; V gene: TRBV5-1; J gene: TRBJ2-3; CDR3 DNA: TGCGCCAGCAGCTTCCAGGGGGCAACAGATACGCAGTATTTT; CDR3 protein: CASSFQGATDTQYF
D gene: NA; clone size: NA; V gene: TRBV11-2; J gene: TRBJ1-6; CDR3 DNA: TGTGCCAGCAGCGAAGCGATGGGGGGTGGCCTAAGGAATTCACCCCTCCACTTT; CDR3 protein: CASSEAMGGGLRNSPLHF
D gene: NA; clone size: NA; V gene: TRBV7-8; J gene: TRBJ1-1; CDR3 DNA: TGTGCCAGCAGCTTAAGTCGACGGGGACACGGCGGTGAAGCTTTCTTT; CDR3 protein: CASSLSRRGHGGEAFF
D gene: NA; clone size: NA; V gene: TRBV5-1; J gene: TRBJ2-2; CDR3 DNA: TGCGCCAGCAGCTGGTCGGGGGGCGCAGCCGGGGAGCTGTTTTTT; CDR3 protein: CASSWSGGAAGELFF
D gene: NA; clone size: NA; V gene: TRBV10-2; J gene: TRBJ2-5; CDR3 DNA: TGCGCCAGCAGTGAGTCGTTACAGAAAGAGACCCAGTACTTC; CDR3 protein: CASSESLQKETQYF
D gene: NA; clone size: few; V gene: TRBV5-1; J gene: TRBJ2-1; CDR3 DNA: TGCGCCAGCAGCTCCTGGGGGGACTCCTACAATGAGCAGTTCTTC; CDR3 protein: CASSSWGDSYNEQFF
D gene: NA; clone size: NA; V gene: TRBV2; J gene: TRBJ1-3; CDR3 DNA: TGTGCCAGCAGTAACAACAGGCCCAGCTCTGGAAACACCATATATTTT; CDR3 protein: CASSNNRPSSGNTIYF
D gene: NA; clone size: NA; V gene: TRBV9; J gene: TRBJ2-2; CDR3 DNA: TGTGCCAGCAGCGTAAGCATTAGCGTACGAGTAGCCGGGGAGCTGTTTTTT; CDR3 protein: CASSVSISVRVAGELFF
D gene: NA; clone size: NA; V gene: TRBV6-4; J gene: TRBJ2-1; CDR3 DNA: TGTGCCAGCAGTTTCGGGGCATCCTCCTACAATGAGCAGTTCTTC; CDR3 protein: CASSFGASSYNEQFF
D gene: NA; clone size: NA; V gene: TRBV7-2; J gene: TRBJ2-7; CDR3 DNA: TGTGCCAGCAGCTTAGCTGATCCGGGTAACTTCGACTACGAGCAGTACTTC; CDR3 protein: CASSLADPGNFDYEQYF
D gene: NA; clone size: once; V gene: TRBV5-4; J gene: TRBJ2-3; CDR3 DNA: TGTGCCAGCAGAAGGGGGACAGATACGCAGTATTTT; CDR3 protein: CASRRGTDTQYF
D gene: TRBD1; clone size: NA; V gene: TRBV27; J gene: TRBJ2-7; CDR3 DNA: TGTGCCAGCAGAGGGGCCCCGGGACAGGGTGGGTTGGAGCAGTACTTC; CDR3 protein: CASRGAPGQGGLEQYF
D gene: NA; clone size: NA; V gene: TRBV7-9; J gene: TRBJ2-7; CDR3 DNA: TGTGCCAGCAGCTTAGGGGACTCCCCAACCTACGAGCAGTACTTC; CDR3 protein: CASSLGDSPTYEQYF
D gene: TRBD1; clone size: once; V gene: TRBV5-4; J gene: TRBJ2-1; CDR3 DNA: TGTGCCAGCAGCTTAGCCGACAGGGCTTACAATGAGCAGTTCTTC; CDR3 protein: CASSLADRAYNEQFF
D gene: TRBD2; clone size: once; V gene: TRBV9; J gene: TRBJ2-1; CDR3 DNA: TGTGCCAGCAGCCCCTCTGGGCCTCCCGGGAGGGATGAGCAGTTCTTC; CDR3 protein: CASSPSGPPGRDEQFF
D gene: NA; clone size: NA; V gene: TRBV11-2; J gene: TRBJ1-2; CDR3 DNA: TGTGCCAGCAGCTTAGTGGCCTATGGCTACACCTTC; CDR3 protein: CASSLVAYGYTF
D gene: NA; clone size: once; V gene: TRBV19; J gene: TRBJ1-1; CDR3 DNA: TGTGCCTCGAGGGGGATGAACACTGAAGCTTTCTTT; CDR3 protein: CASRGMNTEAFF
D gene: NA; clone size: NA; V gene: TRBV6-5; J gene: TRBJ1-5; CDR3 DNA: TGTGCCAGCAGTTACACAGGATATAGCAATCAGCCCCAGCATTTT; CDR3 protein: CASSYTGYSNQPQHF
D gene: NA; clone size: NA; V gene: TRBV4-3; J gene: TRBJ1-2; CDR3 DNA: TGCGCCAGCAGCCAAGATGGAAACCAGGGGAGCTATGGCTACACCTTC; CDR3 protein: CASSQDGNQGSYGYTF
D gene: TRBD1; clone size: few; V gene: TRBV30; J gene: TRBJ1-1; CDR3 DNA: TGTGCCTGGAGCAGGGGGCGAAGTGAAGCTTTCTTT; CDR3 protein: CAWSRGRSEAFF
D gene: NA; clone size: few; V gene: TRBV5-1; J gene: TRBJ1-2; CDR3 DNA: TGCGCCAGCAGGAGGGACCCTTTTAACTATGGCTACACCTTC; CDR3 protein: CASRRDPFNYGYTF
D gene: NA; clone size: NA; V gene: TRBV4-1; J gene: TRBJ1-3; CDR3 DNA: TGCGCCAGCAGCCAAGATGTTGCAGGGAGCTCTGGAAACACCATATATTTT; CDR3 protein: CASSQDVAGSSGNTIYF
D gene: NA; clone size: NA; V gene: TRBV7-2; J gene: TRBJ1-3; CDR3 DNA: TGTGCCAGCAGCTTAGACCCCTCTTCTGGAAACACCATATATTTT; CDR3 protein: CASSLDPSSGNTIYF
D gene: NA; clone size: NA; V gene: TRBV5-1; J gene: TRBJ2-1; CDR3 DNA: TGCGCCAGCAGCTTGGTACAGCCCCAAAATGAGCAGTTCTTC; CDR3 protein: CASSLVQPQNEQFF
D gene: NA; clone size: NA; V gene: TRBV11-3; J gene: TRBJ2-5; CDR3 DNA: TGTGCCAGCAGCTTAGGGAAACAAGAGACCCAGTACTTC; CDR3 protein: CASSLGKQETQYF
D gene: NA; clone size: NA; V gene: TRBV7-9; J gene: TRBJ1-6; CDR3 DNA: TGTGCCAGCAGCTTAGCAGGGTCGCCCCTCCACTTT; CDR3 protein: CASSLAGSPLHF
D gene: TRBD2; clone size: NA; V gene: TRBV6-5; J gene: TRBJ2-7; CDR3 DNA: TGTGCCAGCAGTTCTGCGGGAGTGGGGGAGCAGTACTTC; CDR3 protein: CASSSAGVGEQYF
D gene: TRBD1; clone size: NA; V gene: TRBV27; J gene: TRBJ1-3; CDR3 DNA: TGTGCCAGCAGTTCTACAGGGGGTAGAAACACCATATATTTT; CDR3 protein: CASSSTGGRNTIYF
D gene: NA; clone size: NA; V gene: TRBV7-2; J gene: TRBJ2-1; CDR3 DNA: TGTGCCAGCAGCTTAGGAAGCGGATTTTTGGGCAATGAGCAGTTCTTC; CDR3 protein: CASSLGSGFLGNEQFF
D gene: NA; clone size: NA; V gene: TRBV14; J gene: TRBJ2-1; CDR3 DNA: TGTGCCAGCAGCCAAGAGCTCCCTGGGAATGAGCAGTTCTTC; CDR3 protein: CASSQELPGNEQFF
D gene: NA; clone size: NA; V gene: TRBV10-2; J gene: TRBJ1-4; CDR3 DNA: TGCGCCAGCCGGGCACGGGCTAATGAAAAACTGTTTTTT; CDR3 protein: CASRARANEKLFF
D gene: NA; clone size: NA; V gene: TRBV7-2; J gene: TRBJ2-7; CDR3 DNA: TGTGCCAGCAGCTTAGATCTCAGAACCAACGAGCAGTACTTC; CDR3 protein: CASSLDLRTNEQYF
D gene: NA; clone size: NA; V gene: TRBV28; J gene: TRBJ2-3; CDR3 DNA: TGTGCCAGCAGTTTGTTGCGCTCTAGCACAGATACGCAGTATTTT; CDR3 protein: CASSLLRSSTDTQYF
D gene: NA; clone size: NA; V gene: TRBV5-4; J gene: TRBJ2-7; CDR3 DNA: TGTGCCAGCAGCCGGGATGTCTACGAGCAGTACTTC; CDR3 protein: CASSRDVYEQYF
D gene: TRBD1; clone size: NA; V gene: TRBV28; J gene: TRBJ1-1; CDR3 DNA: TGTGCCAGCATCCCAGGGGGAACAGGGTTTGGGACTGAAGCTTTCTTT; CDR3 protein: CASIPGGTGFGTEAFF
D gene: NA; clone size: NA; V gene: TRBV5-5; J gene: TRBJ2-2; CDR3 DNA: TGTGCCAGCAGCTTGGTCATTGGGGGCCGACAAAACACCGGGGAGCTGTTTTTT; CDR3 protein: CASSLVIGGRQNTGELFF
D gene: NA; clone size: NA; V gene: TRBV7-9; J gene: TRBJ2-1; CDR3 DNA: TGTGCCAGCAGCTTCAATGAGCAGTTCTTC; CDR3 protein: CASSFNEQFF
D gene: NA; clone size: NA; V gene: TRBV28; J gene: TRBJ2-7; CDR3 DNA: TGTGCCAGCAGTACTCAACCAGGTCCTTACGAGCAGTACTTC; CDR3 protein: CASSTQPGPYEQYF
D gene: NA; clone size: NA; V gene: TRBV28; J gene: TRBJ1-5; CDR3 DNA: TGTGCCAGCACCCCGGGAGGGTTCAATCAGCCCCAGCATTTT; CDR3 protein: CASTPGGFNQPQHF
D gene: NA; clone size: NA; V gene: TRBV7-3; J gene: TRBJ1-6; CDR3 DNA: TGTGCCAGCAGCTGCCATTGGGCCACAGGAAACCCGCATAATTCACCCCTCCACTTT; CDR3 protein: CASSCHWATGNPHNSPLHF
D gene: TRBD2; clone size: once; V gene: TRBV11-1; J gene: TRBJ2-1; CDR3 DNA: TGTGCCAGCAGCTCGGGACTAGCGGGAGGTGGTGAGCAGTTCTTC; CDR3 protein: CASSSGLAGGGEQFF
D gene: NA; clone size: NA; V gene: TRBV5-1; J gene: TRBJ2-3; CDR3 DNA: TGCGCCAGCAGCAACGGGGCTCTCGGAAGCACAGATACGCAGTATTTT; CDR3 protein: CASSNGALGSTDTQYF
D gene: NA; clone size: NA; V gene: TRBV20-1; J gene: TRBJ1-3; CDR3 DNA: TGCAGTGCTAGTATTAGGGGCCTATCCTCTGGAAACACCATATATTTT; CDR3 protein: CSASIRGLSSGNTIYF
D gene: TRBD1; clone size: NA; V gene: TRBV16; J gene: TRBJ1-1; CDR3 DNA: TGTGCCAGCAGCCGTATCGCGGTTGGACAGGGCTCTGAAGCTTTCTTT; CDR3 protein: CASSRIAVGQGSEAFF
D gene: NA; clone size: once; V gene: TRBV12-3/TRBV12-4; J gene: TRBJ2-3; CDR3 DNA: TGTGCCAGCAGTTTTGCTGATACGCAGTATTTT; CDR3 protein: CASSFADTQYF
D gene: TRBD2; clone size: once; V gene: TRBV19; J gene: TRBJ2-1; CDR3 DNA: TGTGCCAGTAGTGCGAAAACGACTAGCGGGGGCAATGAGCAGTTCTTC; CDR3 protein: CASSAKTTSGGNEQFF
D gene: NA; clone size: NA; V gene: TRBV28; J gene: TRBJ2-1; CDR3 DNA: TGTGCCAGCAGTTTATGGGACGATGGCACATATGAGCAGTTCTTC; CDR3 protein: CASSLWDDGTYEQFF
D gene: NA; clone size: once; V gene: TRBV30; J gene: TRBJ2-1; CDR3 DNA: TGTGCCTGGAGTGGTGACAGCAGCTCCTACAATGAGCAGTTCTTC; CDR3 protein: CAWSGDSSSYNEQFF
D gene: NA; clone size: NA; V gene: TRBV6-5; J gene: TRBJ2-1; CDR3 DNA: TGTGCCAGCAGTTACAGGGACTCCTACAATGAGCAGTTCTTC; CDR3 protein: CASSYRDSYNEQFF